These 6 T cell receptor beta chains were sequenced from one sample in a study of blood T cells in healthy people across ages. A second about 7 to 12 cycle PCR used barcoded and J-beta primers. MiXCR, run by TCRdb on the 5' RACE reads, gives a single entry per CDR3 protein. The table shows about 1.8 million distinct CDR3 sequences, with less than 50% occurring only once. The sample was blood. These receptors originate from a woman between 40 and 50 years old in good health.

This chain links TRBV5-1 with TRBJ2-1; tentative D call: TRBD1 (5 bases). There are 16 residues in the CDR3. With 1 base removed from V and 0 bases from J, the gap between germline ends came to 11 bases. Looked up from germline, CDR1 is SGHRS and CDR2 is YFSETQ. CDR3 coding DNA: TGCGCCAGCAGCTTGAAAGGGGTCGACTCCTACAATGAGCAGTTCTTC. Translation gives CASSLKGVDSYNEQFF.

DNA for the CDR3: TGTGCCAGCAGCTGGAGGCAGGTGAGAGACCGGGATACGCAGTATTTT. This sequence encodes CASSWRQVRDRDTQYF. The chain links TRBV13 to TRBJ2-3; possibly TRBD2 for D (5 bases). Per the germline V gene, CDR1 is PRHDT and CDR2 is FYEKMQ (reference sequence). The V and J ends lost 4 bases and 6 bases respectively, with 20 bases between them. The length of the CDR3 is 16 residues.

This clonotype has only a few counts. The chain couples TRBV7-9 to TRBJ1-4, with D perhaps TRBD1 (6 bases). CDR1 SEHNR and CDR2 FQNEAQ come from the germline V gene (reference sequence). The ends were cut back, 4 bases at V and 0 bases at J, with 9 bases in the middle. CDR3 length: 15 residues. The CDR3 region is CASSSGQTTNEKLFF. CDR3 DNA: TGTGCCAGCAGCTCTGGACAGACAACTAATGAAAAACTGTTTTTT.

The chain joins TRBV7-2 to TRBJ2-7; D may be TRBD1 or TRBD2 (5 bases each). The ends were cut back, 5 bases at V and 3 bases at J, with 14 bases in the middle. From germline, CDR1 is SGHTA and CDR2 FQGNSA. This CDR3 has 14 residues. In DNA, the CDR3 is TGTGCCAGCAGCCGGGGCAGCCAAAGCTACGAGCAGTACTTC. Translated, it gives CASSRGSQSYEQYF.

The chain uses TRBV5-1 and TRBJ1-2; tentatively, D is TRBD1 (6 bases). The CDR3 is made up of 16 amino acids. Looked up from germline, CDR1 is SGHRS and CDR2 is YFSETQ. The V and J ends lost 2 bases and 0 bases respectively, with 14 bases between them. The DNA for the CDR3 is TGCGCCAGCAGCTTCTTGGCAGGGGACCCTAACTATGGCTACACCTTC. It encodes CASSFLAGDPNYGYTF.

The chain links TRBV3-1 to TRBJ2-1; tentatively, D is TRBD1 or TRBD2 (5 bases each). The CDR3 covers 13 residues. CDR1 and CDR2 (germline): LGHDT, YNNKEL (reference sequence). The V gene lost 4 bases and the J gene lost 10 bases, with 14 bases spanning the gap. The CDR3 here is CASSLGALREQFF. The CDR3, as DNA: TGTGCCAGCAGCCTCGGGGCCTTACGGGAGCAGTTCTTC.